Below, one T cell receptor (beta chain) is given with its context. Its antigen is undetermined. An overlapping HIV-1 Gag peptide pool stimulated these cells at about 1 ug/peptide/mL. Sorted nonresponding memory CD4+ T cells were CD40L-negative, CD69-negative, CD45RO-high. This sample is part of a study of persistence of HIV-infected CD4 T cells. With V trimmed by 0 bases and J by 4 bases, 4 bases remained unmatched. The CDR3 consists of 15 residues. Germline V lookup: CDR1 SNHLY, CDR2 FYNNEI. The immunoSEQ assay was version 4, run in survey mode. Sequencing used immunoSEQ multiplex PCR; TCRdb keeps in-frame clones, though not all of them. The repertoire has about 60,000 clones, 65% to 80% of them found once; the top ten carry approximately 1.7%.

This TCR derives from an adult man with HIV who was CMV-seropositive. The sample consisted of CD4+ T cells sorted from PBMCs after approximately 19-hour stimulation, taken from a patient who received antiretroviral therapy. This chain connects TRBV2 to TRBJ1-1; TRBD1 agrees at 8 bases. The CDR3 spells CASSEAGQGFTEAFF. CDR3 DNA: TGTGCCAGCAGTGAAGCAGGACAGGGATTCACTGAAGCTTTCTTT.